The present TCR beta chain was sequenced within a study of shared clonotypes between healthy human individuals. CDR1 and CDR2 (germline): SGHRS, YFSETQ. The length of the CDR3 is 13 residues. Trimming took 3 bases from V and 5 from J, leaving 8 bases between them. Source study methods: ImmunoSEQ supplied junction-only sequences lacking quality scores, so filtering was different. Only in-frame clones appear in the TCRdb table, and some are missing; sequencing was by immunoSEQ multiplex PCR. The V and J calls and clone size come from that table; D and trimming were worked out from the DNA. The sample lists some 790,000 clones, 72% occurring once. Overall study findings and caveats: Limitation of the genetic and exposure-history diversity represented came from the few donors.

As for this clone: The target antigen is unknown.

Sequenced input: memory CD4+ T cells sorted from blood. The subset was: CD45RA-negative fraction. V and J are TRBV5-1 and TRBJ1-4; the D gene is possibly TRBD1 (5 bases). This receptor was taken from a woman under 40 in good health. The CDR3 nucleotides read TGCGCCAGCAGCTGGGGCACAAATGAAAAACTGTTTTTT. Its translation: CASSWGTNEKLFF.